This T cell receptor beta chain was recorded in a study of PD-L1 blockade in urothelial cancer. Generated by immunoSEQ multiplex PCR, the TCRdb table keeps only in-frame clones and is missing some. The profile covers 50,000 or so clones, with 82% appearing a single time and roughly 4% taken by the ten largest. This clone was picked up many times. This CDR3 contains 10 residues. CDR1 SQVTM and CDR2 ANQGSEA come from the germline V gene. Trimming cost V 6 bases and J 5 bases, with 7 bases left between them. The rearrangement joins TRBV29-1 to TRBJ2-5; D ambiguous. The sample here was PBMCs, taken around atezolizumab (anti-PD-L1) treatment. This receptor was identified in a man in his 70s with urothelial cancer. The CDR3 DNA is TGCAGCGTCTTACGGGAGACCCAGTACTTC. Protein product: CSVLRETQYF.